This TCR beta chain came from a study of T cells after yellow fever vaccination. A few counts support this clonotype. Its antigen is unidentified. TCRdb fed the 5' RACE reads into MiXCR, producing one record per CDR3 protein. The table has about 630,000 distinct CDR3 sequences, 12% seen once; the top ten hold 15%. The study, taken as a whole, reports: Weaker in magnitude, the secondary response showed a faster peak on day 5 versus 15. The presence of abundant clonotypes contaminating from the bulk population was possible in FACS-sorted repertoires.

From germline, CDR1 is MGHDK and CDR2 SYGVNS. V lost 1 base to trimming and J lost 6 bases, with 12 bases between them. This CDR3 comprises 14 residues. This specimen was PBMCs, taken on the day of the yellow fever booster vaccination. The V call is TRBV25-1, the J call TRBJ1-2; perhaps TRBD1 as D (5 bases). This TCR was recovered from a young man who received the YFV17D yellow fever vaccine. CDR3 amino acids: CASSESSRVNGYTF. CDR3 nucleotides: TGTGCCAGCAGTGAATCTTCCAGGGTGAATGGCTACACCTTC.